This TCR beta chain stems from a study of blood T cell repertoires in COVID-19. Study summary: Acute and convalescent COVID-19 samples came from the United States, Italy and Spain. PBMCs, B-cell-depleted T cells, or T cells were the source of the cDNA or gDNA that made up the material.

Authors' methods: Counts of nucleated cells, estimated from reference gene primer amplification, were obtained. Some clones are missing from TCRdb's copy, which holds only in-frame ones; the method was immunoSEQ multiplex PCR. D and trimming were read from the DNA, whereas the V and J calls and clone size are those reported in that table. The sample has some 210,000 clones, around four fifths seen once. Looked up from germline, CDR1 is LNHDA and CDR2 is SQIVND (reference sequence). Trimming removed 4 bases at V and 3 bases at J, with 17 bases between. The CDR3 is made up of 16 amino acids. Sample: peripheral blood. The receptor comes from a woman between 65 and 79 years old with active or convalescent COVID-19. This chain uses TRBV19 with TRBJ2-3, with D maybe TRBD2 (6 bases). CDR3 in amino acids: CASSNGGTPRTDTQYF. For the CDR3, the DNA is TGTGCCAGTAGTAATGGCGGGACCCCAAGGACAGATACGCAGTATTTT.